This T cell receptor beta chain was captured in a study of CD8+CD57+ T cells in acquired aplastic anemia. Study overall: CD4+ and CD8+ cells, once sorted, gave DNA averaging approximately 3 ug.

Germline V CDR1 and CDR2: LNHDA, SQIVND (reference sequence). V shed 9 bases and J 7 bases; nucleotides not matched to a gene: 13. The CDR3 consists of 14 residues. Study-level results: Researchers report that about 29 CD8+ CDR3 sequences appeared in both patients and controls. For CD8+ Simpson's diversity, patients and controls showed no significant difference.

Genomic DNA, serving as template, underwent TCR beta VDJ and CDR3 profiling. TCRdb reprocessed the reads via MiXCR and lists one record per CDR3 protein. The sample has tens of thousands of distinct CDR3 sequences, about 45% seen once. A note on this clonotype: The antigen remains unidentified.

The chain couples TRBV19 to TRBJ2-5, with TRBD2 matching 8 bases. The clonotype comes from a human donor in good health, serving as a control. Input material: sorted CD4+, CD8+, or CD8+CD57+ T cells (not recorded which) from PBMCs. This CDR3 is CASSGTRGMGTQYF. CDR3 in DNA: TGTGCCAGCTCCGGGACTAGGGGTATGGGGACCCAGTACTTC.